These T cell receptor beta chains were read from a single sample in a study of immune cell composition in non-small cell lung cancer. Assay: immunoSEQ multiplex PCR; the TCRdb copy retains only in-frame clones and omits some. The data show 7,000 to 8,000 clones, roughly 62% seen once. Sequencing input: lung tumor tissue. The source is a human donor with non-small cell lung cancer. The CDR3 runs from the conserved cysteine through the conserved F or W. The D gene is left open where the match is weak. Clone size is not always given. Where it is, it says once, few, many or a class for expanded clones.

clone_size	cdr3_length	v_call	d_call	j_call	cdr3_nt	cdr3_aa
.	12	TRBV27	.	TRBJ2-1	TGTGTATCAGGGGACTCCTACAATGAGCAGTTCTTC	CVSGDSYNEQFF
few	14	TRBV25-1	TRBD1	TRBJ2-2	TGTGCCACCAAGGGGACAGGGGTCACCGGGGAGCTGTTTTTT	CATKGTGVTGELFF
.	14	TRBV28	.	TRBJ2-7	TGTGCCAGCAGCCTGGACTTACTAATCTACGAGCAGTACTTC	CASSLDLLIYEQYF
.	14	TRBV6-5	.	TRBJ1-4	TGTGCCAGCCGACCGACAGACACTTATGAAAAACTGTTTTTT	CASRPTDTYEKLFF
.	15	TRBV10-3	.	TRBJ2-7	TGTGCCATCAGTCCTATTTTGGCCTCGAGCGGCGAGCAGTACTTC	CAISPILASSGEQYF
.	14	TRBV6-5	TRBD1	TRBJ1-5	TGTGCCAGCAGTCCACAGGGGGCAGGTCAGCCCCAGCATTTT	CASSPQGAGQPQHF
.	19	TRBV6-1	TRBD1	TRBJ2-6	TGTGCCAGCAGTGGGCCCAGGGGGCTTCCTTTAAGTGGGGCCAACGTCCTGACTTTC	CASSGPRGLPLSGANVLTF
.	16	TRBV10-1	TRBD2	TRBJ2-7	TGCGCCAGCAGTGAGGCGGCACTAGCGGGAAGGTACGAGCAGTACTTC	CASSEAALAGRYEQYF
.	15	TRBV19	TRBD1	TRBJ1-1	TGTGCCAGTAGACCCCTCCCCTCAGGGGGGATTGAAGCTTTCTTT	CASRPLPSGGIEAFF
few	13	TRBV18	.	TRBJ2-5	TGTGCCAGCTCACCGAGCAGGCTGGAGACCCAGTACTTC	CASSPSRLETQYF
medium-sized	14	TRBV6-5	.	TRBJ1-1	TGTGCCAGCAGTTACAACCCTACTCTCACTGAAGCTTTCTTT	CASSYNPTLTEAFF
.	19	TRBV18	TRBD1	TRBJ2-6	TGTGCCAGCTCACCTCTCCGGGACAGCCTTTTCTCTGGGGCCAACGTCCTGACTTTC	CASSPLRDSLFSGANVLTF
.	15	TRBV19	TRBD1	TRBJ2-5	TGTGCCAGTAGTTCCAACGGACAGGGGAGGGAGACCCAGTACTTC	CASSSNGQGRETQYF
.	13	TRBV29-1	TRBD1	TRBJ1-4	TGCAGCGTTACCGGGACAGCTAATGAAAAACTGTTTTTT	CSVTGTANEKLFF
once	15	TRBV5-1	TRBD1	TRBJ2-1	TGCGCCAGCAGCCAGGGGGCAGTTTCCTACAATGAGCAGTTCTTC	CASSQGAVSYNEQFF
few	13	TRBV6-4	.	TRBJ2-3	TGTGCCAGCAGTGACTCTGGGCGGGCGGGCCAGTATTTT	CASSDSGRAGQYF
.	16	TRBV4-1	.	TRBJ2-4	TGCGCCAGCAGCCAAGAAGGAGGGCTAGCCAAAAACATTCAGTACTTC	CASSQEGGLAKNIQYF
.	16	TRBV5-4	TRBD2	TRBJ2-5	TGTGCCAGCAGCTATGGACTAGCGGGGTCAAAAGAGACCCAGTACTTC	CASSYGLAGSKETQYF
.	14	TRBV7-2	TRBD2	TRBJ2-3	TGTGCCAGCAGCCGCCGGGGGGGCACAGATACGCAGTATTTT	CASSRRGGTDTQYF
.	13	TRBV5-1	.	TRBJ2-7	TGCGCCAGCAGCGCGGACACCTTAAGCGAGCAGTACTTC	CASSADTLSEQYF
.	15	TRBV9	.	TRBJ2-3	TGTGCCAGCAGCGTAGTGGCAGGGAACACAGATACGCAGTATTTT	CASSVVAGNTDTQYF
.	16	TRBV5-1	.	TRBJ2-7	TGCGCCAGCAGCCTGGGAGGGGGACAAGATTCCTACGAGCAGTACTTC	CASSLGGGQDSYEQYF
.	16	TRBV13	.	TRBJ2-3	TGTGCCAGCAGCTCCCCCCTTGCGGGGAGCACAGATACGCAGTATTTT	CASSSPLAGSTDTQYF
.	17	TRBV11-1	.	TRBJ2-1	TGTGCCAGCAGCTCCCCGTCCGTAGCGGTCTCCTACAATGAGCAGTTCTTC	CASSSPSVAVSYNEQFF
.	12	TRBV6-5	.	TRBJ2-7	TGTGCCAGCAGCCGGACAGCCTACGAGCAGTACTTC	CASSRTAYEQYF
.	14	TRBV7-3	.	TRBJ1-1	TGTGCCAGCAGCTTAACCCCCCAGCGGACTGAAGCTTTCTTT	CASSLTPQRTEAFF
.	17	TRBV28	TRBD1	TRBJ2-2	TGTGCCAGCACCCGCGACGGCTTACAGGGGAAGGCCGGGGAGCTGTTTTTT	CASTRDGLQGKAGELFF
.	14	TRBV14	TRBD1	TRBJ1-1	TGTGCCAGCAGCCCCGCCGACAGGGTAAGAGAAGCTTTCTTT	CASSPADRVREAFF
.	13	TRBV7-9	.	TRBJ1-2	TGTGCCAGCAGCTTACAAACAGACTATGGCTACACCTTC	CASSLQTDYGYTF
few	15	TRBV5-1	TRBD2	TRBJ2-5	TGCGCCAGCAGCTTGTCCTCTCTAGCGGAAGAGACCCAGTACTTC	CASSLSSLAEETQYF
.	16	TRBV10-1	.	TRBJ1-3	TGCGCCAGCAGTGAGAGCCGGGGACACCATGGAAACACCATATATTTT	CASSESRGHHGNTIYF
.	14	TRBV6-5	TRBD2	TRBJ2-1	TGTGCCAGCAGTCCCGGGGGGGTGCTGAATGAGCAGTTCTTC	CASSPGGVLNEQFF
large	15	TRBV9	.	TRBJ2-7	TGTGCCAGCAGCGTAGGAGGGAGCGGTCTCAACGAGCAGTACTTC	CASSVGGSGLNEQYF
.	14	TRBV28	TRBD2	TRBJ2-5	TGTGCCAGCAGTTGGGCTAGCGGAGAAGAGACCCAGTACTTC	CASSWASGEETQYF
large	12	TRBV9	.	TRBJ2-2	TGTGCCAGCAGCGCCCCCCGCGGGGAGCTGTTTTTT	CASSAPRGELFF
.	14	TRBV7-9	TRBD2	TRBJ2-1	TGTGCCAGCAGGCCGGGACTAGCGTACAATGAGCAGTTCTTC	CASRPGLAYNEQFF
few	14	TRBV7-8	TRBD2	TRBJ2-3	TGTGCCAGCAGCTTAGGGACTAGCGGCGATACGCAGTATTTT	CASSLGTSGDTQYF
.	17	TRBV7-2	TRBD1	TRBJ2-4	TGTGCCAGCAGCCCCCGGACAGGGAAGAAAGCCAAAAACATTCAGTACTTC	CASSPRTGKKAKNIQYF
.	13	TRBV2	TRBD1	TRBJ2-2	TGTGCCAGTGACAGGGGGCAGAACGGGGAGCTGTTTTTT	CASDRGQNGELFF
.	17	TRBV5-1	.	TRBJ1-1	TGCGCCAGCGCCCAGGGAGGGGGGGACTTCGCGAACACTGAAGCTTTCTTT	CASAQGGGDFANTEAFF
few	19	TRBV4-1	TRBD1	TRBJ1-6	TGCGCCAGCAGCCAAGATAGGTTCGGACAGGCCGAAATTGATTCACCCCTCCACTTT	CASSQDRFGQAEIDSPLHF
.	10	TRBV6-1	.	TRBJ2-5	TGTGCCAGCAGTGAAGTGGCCAAGTACTTC	CASSEVAKYF
.	14	TRBV4-2	.	TRBJ2-1	TGTGCCAGCAGCAGCGTTCGGACTTTCGATGAGCAGTTCTTC	CASSSVRTFDEQFF
.	13	TRBV9	TRBD2	TRBJ2-1	TGTGCCAGCAGCGTAGAAGCGGGAGCGCCTCAGTTCTTC	CASSVEAGAPQFF
.	15	TRBV6-1	.	TRBJ1-2	TGTGCCAGCAGTGATACGGCAGGGGCCAACTATGGCTACACCTTC	CASSDTAGANYGYTF